This T cell receptor beta chain comes out of a study of cytomegalovirus exposure and HLA in healthy donors. Primers: 60 Vbeta forward and 13 Jbeta reverse. Profiled with immunoSEQ multiplex PCR; TCRdb holds only in-frame clones, not every one. The sample lists roughly 170,000 clones, roughly 80% occurring once. CDR1 is LNHDA and CDR2 is SQIVND in the germline V gene (reference sequence). The CDR3 is 12 amino acids. V shed 9 bases and J 4 bases; nucleotides not matched to a gene: 3. The clonotype originates from a woman aged 18-35 years in good health and CMV-seronegative. V is TRBV19 and J is TRBJ1-2, with 9 bases that match TRBD1. Material: PBMCs. The CDR3 nucleotides are TGTGCCAGCCGGGACAGGGCCTATGGCTACACCTTC. It is translated as CASRDRAYGYTF.